Following are 27 T cell receptor beta chains from one sample sequenced in a study of CD8 T cells in Susac syndrome. RNA amounts of about 0.5 to 1 ug underwent reverse transcription with random hexamers. In TCRdb, the immunoSEQ multiplex PCR reads were re-called with MiXCR into one record per CDR3 protein. The sample lists tens of thousands of distinct CDR3 sequences, just under 95% occurring once. Sequenced sample: CD8+ T cells from PBMCs. All receptors derive from a human donor with Susac syndrome.

The chain combines TRBV4-1 with TRBJ2-2; D remains unclear. CDR1 and CDR2 from the germline V gene are MGHRA and YSYEKL. V dropped 3 bases and J dropped 8 bases, with 13 bases sitting between them. This CDR3 spans 14 amino acids. CDR3 nucleotide sequence: TGCGCCAGCAGCCACCAGATAATGGGTGGGGAGCTGTTTTTT. It specifies CASSHQIMGGELFF.

This clonotype was recorded once. The chain links TRBV12-3 or TRBV12-4 to TRBJ1-2, with TRBD1 matching 7 bases. With 7 bases clipped from V and 5 bases from J, the junction kept 7 bases outside the gene matches. The CDR3 is 13 residues long. The CDR3 is CASTRDSGYGYTF. The CDR3 DNA sequence: TGTGCCAGCACCCGGGACAGTGGGTATGGCTACACCTTC.

The chain recombines TRBV20-1 with TRBJ2-1; 13 bases are a match to TRBD2. Germline V gives CDR1 DFQATT, CDR2 SNEGSKA (reference sequence). The CDR3 covers 13 residues. V was pared by 4 bases and J by 13 bases, with 7 bases of the junction left unmatched. The CDR3 coding sequence is TGCAGTGCTATTGGACTAGCGGGGGCTGATCAGTTCTTC. Translating gives CSAIGLAGADQFF.

V gene TRBV30 combines with J gene TRBJ2-5; 8 positions match TRBD1. The V gene end was trimmed by 5 bases and the J gene end by 2 bases; junction bases not matched to a gene: 1. In germline, CDR1 is GTSNPN, CDR2 SVGIG (reference sequence). The CDR3 sequence is 12 residues long. CDR3 residues: CAWGQGQETQYF. CDR3 DNA sequence: TGTGCCTGGGGACAGGGTCAAGAGACCCAGTACTTC.

The rearrangement uses TRBV20-1 and TRBJ1-1; unclear D gene. The germline CDR1 and CDR2 sequences are DFQATT and SNEGSKA (reference sequence). The CDR3 spans 13 residues. Trimming stripped 0 bases from V and 1 base from J, with 6 bases between. For the CDR3, the DNA is TGCAGTGCTAGAGATCTCTCGAACACTGAAGCTTTCTTT. Protein product: CSARDLSNTEAFF.

The V gene is TRBV28, the J gene TRBJ2-5; D is perhaps TRBD1 or TRBD2 (7 bases each). The CDR3 is made up of 16 amino acids. The germline gives CDR1 MDHEN, CDR2 SYDVKM. Trimming shortened V by 4 bases and J by 4 bases, and 19 bases separated the two germline ends. CDR3 protein: CASSWRTGEGGETQYF. The CDR3 coding sequence is TGTGCCAGCAGTTGGAGAACAGGGGAGGGCGGAGAGACCCAGTACTTC.

The V gene is TRBV7-9, the J gene TRBJ2-2; 14 nucleotides line up with TRBD2. Germline V lookup: CDR1 SEHNR, CDR2 FQNEAQ (reference sequence). The CDR3 is 17 amino acids. J gave up 6 bases and V 5 bases, and 8 bases lay outside the gene matches. The CDR3 sequence is CASSTGLAGDWSGELFF. CDR3 nucleotide sequence: TGTGCCAGCAGCACGGGACTAGCGGGAGATTGGTCCGGGGAGCTGTTTTTT.

V is TRBV29-1 and J is TRBJ2-7; TRBD1 or TRBD2 may be the D gene (5 bases each). CDR3 length: 12 residues. V was trimmed by 6 bases and J by 3 bases, leaving 12 bases between them. Germline V gives CDR1 SQVTM, CDR2 ANQGSEA. The CDR3 region is CSVVGDDYEQYF. The CDR3 nucleotides are TGCAGCGTCGTAGGGGACGACTACGAGCAGTACTTC.

This clonotype occurred once. Written as DNA, the CDR3 is TGTGCCAGCAGAAAAAGCGGCCACTCCTACAATGAGCAGTTCTTC. It yields the protein CASRKSGHSYNEQFF. The rearrangement joins TRBV3-1 to TRBJ2-1, with a weak D call TRBD2 (5 bases). V was clipped by 6 bases and J by 0 bases, with 12 bases between them. The germline CDR1 and CDR2 sequences are LGHDT and YNNKEL (reference sequence). The CDR3 totals 15 residues.

This clonotype showed up just once. In nucleotides, the CDR3 is TGTGCCTCTACTAGCGGGGTCTCCTACGAGCAGTACTTC. Protein sequence: CASTSGVSYEQYF. The chain recombines TRBV30 with TRBJ2-7; 10 bases line up with TRBD2. J was trimmed by 0 bases and V by 7 bases; bases with no gene match: 3. Germline CDR1 and CDR2: GTSNPN and SVGIG (reference sequence). CDR3 size: 13 residues.

The gene calls are TRBV28 and TRBJ2-7, with 9 bases matching TRBD1. The CDR3 extends over 14 amino acids. The V and J ends lost 4 bases and 6 bases, in that order; junction bases with no gene match: 7. Germline loops: CDR1 MDHEN, CDR2 SYDVKM. The CDR3 protein is CASSYPGTGIEQYF. In DNA, the CDR3 is TGTGCCAGCAGTTATCCGGGGACAGGGATCGAGCAGTACTTC.

This clonotype was seen once. This chain links TRBV29-1 with TRBJ1-2; 8 bases are a match to TRBD1. CDR3 length: 15 residues. Germline assignment: CDR1 SQVTM and CDR2 ANQGSEA. With 2 bases clipped from V and 3 bases from J, the junction kept 8 bases outside the gene matches. CDR3 DNA sequence: TGCAGCGTTGAAATTGGGACAGGAGCCTACTATGGCTACACCTTC. As protein: CSVEIGTGAYYGYTF.

The V and J genes are TRBV4-1 and TRBJ2-1; no clear D. Germline CDR1 MGHRA, CDR2 YSYEKL. Trimming removed 0 bases from V and 4 bases from J, with 4 bases in between. The CDR3 is made up of 13 amino acids. The CDR3 loop reads CASSQEPYNEQFF. CDR3 in DNA: TGCGCCAGCAGCCAAGAGCCTTACAATGAGCAGTTCTTC.

The chain combines TRBV5-6 with TRBJ2-2, with D possibly called TRBD1 or TRBD2 (5 bases each). Germline assignment: CDR1 SGHDT and CDR2 YYEEEE. Trimming removed 4 bases at V and 4 bases at J, with 14 bases between. This CDR3 has 15 amino acids. The CDR3 nucleotides are TGTGCCAGCAGCCCCGGGACCCTCAGCACCGGGGAGCTGTTTTTT. It codes for CASSPGTLSTGELFF.

This rearrangement joins TRBV7-9 to TRBJ2-7, with TRBD1 as a possible D gene (5 bases). This CDR3 has 14 residues. Germline V gives CDR1 SEHNR, CDR2 FQNEAQ (reference sequence). Trimming took 4 bases from V and 2 from J, leaving 12 bases between them. CDR3 nucleotide sequence: TGTGCCAGCAGCTCGACAGATGCCCCCTACGAGCAGTACTTC. Translating it yields CASSSTDAPYEQYF.

This clonotype occurred once. The J gene is TRBJ1-2, the V gene TRBV9; 8 nucleotides align to TRBD1. The CDR3 is made up of 14 amino acids. V trimming: 4 bases; J trimming: 8 bases; junction bases outside the gene matches: 10. The germline CDR1 and CDR2 sequences are SGDLS and YYNGEE. CDR3 coding DNA: TGTGCCAGCAGCCCCCGGGACAGGCTCCGCGGCTACACCTTC. This codes for CASSPRDRLRGYTF.

The rearrangement links TRBV29-1 to TRBJ2-1; the match to TRBD2 covers 12 bases. CDR3 length equals 17 residues. The germline V gene encodes CDR1 SQVTM and CDR2 ANQGSEA. J lost 5 bases, V lost 3 bases, and 11 bases had no gene match. The CDR3 is CSVERASGRGSNNEQFF. The CDR3 DNA is TGCAGCGTTGAGCGGGCTAGCGGGAGGGGATCTAACAATGAGCAGTTCTTC.

The chain recombines TRBV4-2 with TRBJ2-7, with unresolved D. Germline CDR1 LGHNA, CDR2 YNFKEQ. Trimming left V 0 bases short and J 1 base short, with 10 bases between. This CDR3 contains 15 residues. The CDR3 protein is CASSQEGEQSYEQYF. The CDR3 DNA reads TGTGCCAGCAGCCAAGAAGGAGAACAATCCTACGAGCAGTACTTC.

The chain links TRBV29-1 to TRBJ2-2; 7 bases are a match to TRBD1. Per germline, CDR1 SQVTM and CDR2 ANQGSEA. The length of the CDR3 is 15 residues. V trimming: 4 bases; J trimming: 3 bases; junction bases outside the gene matches: 8. The CDR3 DNA follows: TGCAGCGTTGGAGGGGGCAGGCTAGACACCGGGGAGCTGTTTTTT. This codes for CSVGGGRLDTGELFF.

V is TRBV4-3 and J is TRBJ2-1; a possible D gene is TRBD1 (5 bases). CDR3 size: 15 residues. Germline V gene data show CDR1 as LGHNA and CDR2 as YSLEER. The V end lost 1 base, the J end lost 3 bases, and 10 bases lay between the germline ends. DNA of the CDR3: TGCGCCAGCAGCCAAGGGGGCGGAGTCTACAATGAGCAGTTCTTC. It translates to CASSQGGGVYNEQFF.

V gene TRBV20-1 combines with J gene TRBJ2-5; 7 nucleotides match TRBD2. The CDR3 loop spans 13 amino acids. Unmatched junction bases numbered 4, after V lost 4 bases and J lost 2 bases. The germline gives CDR1 DFQATT, CDR2 SNEGSKA (reference sequence). The CDR3 DNA follows: TGCAGTGCTACCCAGCGGGATCAAGAGACCCAGTACTTC. Protein sequence: CSATQRDQETQYF.

The chain recombines TRBV30 with TRBJ1-1, with D uncertain. CDR1 is GTSNPN, CDR2 SVGIG, per germline (reference sequence). This CDR3 has 15 residues. Trimming left V 6 bases short and J 0 bases short, with 17 bases between. In DNA, the CDR3 is TGTGCCTGCCCGAAGACGGGCGCCATGAACACTGAAGCTTTCTTT. The encoded protein is CACPKTGAMNTEAFF. The whole variable domain, filled in from reference TRBV30 and TRBJ1-1, reads SQTIHQWPATLVQPVGSPLSLECTVEGTSNPNLYWYRQAAGRGLQLLFYSVGIGQISSEVPQNLSASRPQDRQFILSSKKLLLSDSGFYLCACPKTGAMNTEAFFGQGTRLTVV.

The genes are TRBV6-4 and TRBJ1-2, with D maybe TRBD1 (6 bases). The CDR3 is 16 residues long. CDR1 and CDR2 (germline): MRHNA, SNTAGT. V shed 2 bases and J shed 4 bases, with 17 bases lying between them. CDR3 nucleotides: TGTGCCAGCAGTGACAGGGGAACAGGGTCCCTCTATGGCTACACCTTC. Translation: CASSDRGTGSLYGYTF.

V and J are TRBV6-5 and TRBJ2-7; the D gene is possibly TRBD1 (6 bases). V lost 6 bases and J 3 bases, leaving 12 bases between the germline ends. CDR3 length equals 13 residues. Germline assignment: CDR1 MNHEY and CDR2 SVGAGI. CDR3 amino acids: CASRQGVVYEQYF. The CDR3, as DNA: TGTGCCAGCAGACAGGGAGTGGTCTACGAGCAGTACTTC.

The CDR3 nucleotides read TGTGCCAGCAGCTTAGAAGGCAGCTACTATGGCTACACCTTC. Encoded protein: CASSLEGSYYGYTF. The chain carries TRBV7-9 and TRBJ1-2, with unresolved D. Germline CDR1 SEHNR, CDR2 FQNEAQ (reference sequence). V lost 1 base and J 3 bases, leaving 9 bases between the germline ends. The CDR3 consists of 14 residues.

This chain links TRBV4-3 with TRBJ1-2; possible D gene TRBD1, 5 bases. The CDR3 loop spans 14 amino acids. Trimming stripped 4 bases from V and 6 bases from J, with 15 bases between. CDR1 is LGHNA and CDR2 is YSLEER in the germline V gene. The CDR3 region is CASSRTPGSDGYTF. CDR3 DNA sequence: TGCGCCAGCAGCCGAACTCCAGGGTCAGATGGCTACACCTTC.

The count of this clonotype is one. V and J are TRBV19 and TRBJ1-1; 7 bases line up with TRBD1. CDR3 length: 13 amino acids. V was pared by 5 bases and J by 5 bases, with 5 bases of the junction left unmatched. The germline CDR1 and CDR2 sequences are LNHDA and SQIVND (reference sequence). The CDR3 DNA is TGTGCCAGTAGTGCGGCAGGGGGGACTGAAGCTTTCTTT. It translates to CASSAAGGTEAFF. The whole variable domain, filled in from reference TRBV19 and TRBJ1-1, reads DGGITQSPKYLFRKEGQNVTLSCEQNLNHDAMYWYRQDPGQGLRLIYYSQIVNDFQKGDIAEGYSVSREKKESFPLTVTSAQKNPTAFYLCASSAAGGTEAFFGQGTRLTVV.